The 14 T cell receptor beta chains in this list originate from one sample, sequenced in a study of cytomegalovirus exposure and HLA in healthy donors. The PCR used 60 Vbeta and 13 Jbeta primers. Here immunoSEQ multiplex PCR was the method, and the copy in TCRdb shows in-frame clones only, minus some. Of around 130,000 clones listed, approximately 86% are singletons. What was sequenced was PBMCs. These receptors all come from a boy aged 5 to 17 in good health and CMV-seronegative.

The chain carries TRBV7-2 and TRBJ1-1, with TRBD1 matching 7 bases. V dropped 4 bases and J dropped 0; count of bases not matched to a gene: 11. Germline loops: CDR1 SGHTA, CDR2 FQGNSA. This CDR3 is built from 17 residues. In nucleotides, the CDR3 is TGTGCCAGCAGCTCGCCCTACCGGACAGGAATGAACACTGAAGCTTTCTTT. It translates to CASSSPYRTGMNTEAFF. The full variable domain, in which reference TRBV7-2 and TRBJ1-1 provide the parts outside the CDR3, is GAGVSQSPSNKVTEKGKDVELRCDPISGHTALYWYRQSLGQGLEFLIYFQGNSAPDKSGLPSDRFSAERTGGSVSTLTIQRTQQEDSAVYLCASSSPYRTGMNTEAFFGQGTRLTVV.

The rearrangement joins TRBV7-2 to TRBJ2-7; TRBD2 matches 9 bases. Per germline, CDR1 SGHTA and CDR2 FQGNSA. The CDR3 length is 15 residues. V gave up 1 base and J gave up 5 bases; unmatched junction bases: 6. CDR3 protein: CASSLGLAGFHEQYF. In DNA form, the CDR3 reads TGTGCCAGCAGCTTAGGGCTAGCGGGATTCCACGAGCAGTACTTC.

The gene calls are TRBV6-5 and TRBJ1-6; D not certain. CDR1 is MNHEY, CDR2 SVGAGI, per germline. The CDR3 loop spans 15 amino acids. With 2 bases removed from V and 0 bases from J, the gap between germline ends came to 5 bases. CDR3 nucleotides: TGTGCCAGCAGTTACGGCCGCTCCTATAATTCACCCCTCCACTTT. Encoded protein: CASSYGRSYNSPLHF.

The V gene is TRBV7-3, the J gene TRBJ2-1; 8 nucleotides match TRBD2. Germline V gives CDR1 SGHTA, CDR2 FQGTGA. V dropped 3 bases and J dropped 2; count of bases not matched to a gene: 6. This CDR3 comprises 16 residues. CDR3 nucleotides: TGTGCCAGCAGCTTCCCGACTAGCGCAGCCTACAATGAGCAGTTCTTC. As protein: CASSFPTSAAYNEQFF.

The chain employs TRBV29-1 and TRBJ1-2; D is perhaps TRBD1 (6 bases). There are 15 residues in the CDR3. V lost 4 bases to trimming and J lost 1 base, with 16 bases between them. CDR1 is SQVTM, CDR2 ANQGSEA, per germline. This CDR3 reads CSVAEGVGSNYGYTF. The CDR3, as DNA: TGCAGCGTTGCTGAGGGGGTAGGAAGTAACTATGGCTACACCTTC.

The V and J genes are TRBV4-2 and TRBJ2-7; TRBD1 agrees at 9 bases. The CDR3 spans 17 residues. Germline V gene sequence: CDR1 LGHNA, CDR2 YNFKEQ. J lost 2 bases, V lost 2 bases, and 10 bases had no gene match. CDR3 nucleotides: TGTGCCAGCAGCCAATTCAGAGGACAGGGGAAGACCTACGAGCAGTACTTC. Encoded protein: CASSQFRGQGKTYEQYF.

The CDR3 nucleotides read TGCGCCAGCAGCCAAGATGGAGGACAGCTTAGCAATCAGCCCCAGCATTTT. Protein sequence: CASSQDGGQLSNQPQHF. J is TRBJ1-5 and V is TRBV4-1; a weak D match, TRBD1 (6 bases). CDR1 is MGHRA and CDR2 is YSYEKL in the germline V gene. This CDR3 has 17 amino acids. V lost 0 bases, J lost 0 bases, and 12 bases lay in between.

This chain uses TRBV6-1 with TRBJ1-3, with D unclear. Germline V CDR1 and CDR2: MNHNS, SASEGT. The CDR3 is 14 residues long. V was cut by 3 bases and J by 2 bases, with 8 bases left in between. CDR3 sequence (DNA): TGTGCCAGCAGTGAGTCGGTCCCTGGAAACACCATATATTTT. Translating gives CASSESVPGNTIYF.

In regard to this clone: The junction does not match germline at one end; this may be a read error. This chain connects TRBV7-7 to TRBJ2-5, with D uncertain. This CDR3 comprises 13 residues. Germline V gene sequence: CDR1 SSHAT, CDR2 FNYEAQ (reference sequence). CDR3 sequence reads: CASSYGFQETQYF. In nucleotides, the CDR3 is TGTGCTAGCAGCTACGGTTTCCAAGAGACCCAGTACTTC.

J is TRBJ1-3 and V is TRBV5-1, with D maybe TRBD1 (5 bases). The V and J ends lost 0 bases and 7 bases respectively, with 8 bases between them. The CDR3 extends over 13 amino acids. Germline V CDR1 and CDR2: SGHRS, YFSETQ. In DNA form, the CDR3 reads TGCGCCAGCAGCTTGGGGACATCTAACACCATATATTTT. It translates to CASSLGTSNTIYF. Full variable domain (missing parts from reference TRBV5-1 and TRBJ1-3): KAGVTQTPRYLIKTRGQQVTLSCSPISGHRSVSWYQQTPGQGLQFLFEYFSETQRNKGNFPGRFSGRQFSNSRSEMNVSTLELGDSALYLCASSLGTSNTIYFGEGSWLTVV.

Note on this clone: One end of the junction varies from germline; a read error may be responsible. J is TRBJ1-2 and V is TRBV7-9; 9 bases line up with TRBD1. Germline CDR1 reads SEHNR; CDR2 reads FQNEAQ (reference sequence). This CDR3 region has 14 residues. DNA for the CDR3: TGTTCCAGCAGCTTAGGGGACAGGGCGGACGGCTACACCTTC. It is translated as CSSSLGDRADGYTF.

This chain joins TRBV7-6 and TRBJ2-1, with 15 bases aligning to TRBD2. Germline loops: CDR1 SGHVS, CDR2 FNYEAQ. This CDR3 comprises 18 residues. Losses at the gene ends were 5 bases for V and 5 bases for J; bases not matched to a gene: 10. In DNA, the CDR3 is TGTGCCAGCAGCGCCGGGACTAGCGGGGGGCCCCGGGACAATGAGCAGTTCTTC. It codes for CASSAGTSGGPRDNEQFF.

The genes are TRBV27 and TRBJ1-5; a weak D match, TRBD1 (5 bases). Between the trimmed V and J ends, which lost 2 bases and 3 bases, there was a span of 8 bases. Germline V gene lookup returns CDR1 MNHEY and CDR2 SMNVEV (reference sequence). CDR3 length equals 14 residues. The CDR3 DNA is TGTGCCAGCAGTTTACAGGGCGCCAATCAGCCCCAGCATTTT. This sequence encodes CASSLQGANQPQHF.

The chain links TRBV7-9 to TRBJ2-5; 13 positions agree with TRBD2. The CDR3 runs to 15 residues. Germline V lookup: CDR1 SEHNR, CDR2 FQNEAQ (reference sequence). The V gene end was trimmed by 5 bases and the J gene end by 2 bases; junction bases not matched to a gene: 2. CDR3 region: CASSQGLAGQETQYF. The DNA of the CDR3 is TGTGCCAGCAGCCAGGGACTAGCGGGGCAAGAGACCCAGTACTTC.